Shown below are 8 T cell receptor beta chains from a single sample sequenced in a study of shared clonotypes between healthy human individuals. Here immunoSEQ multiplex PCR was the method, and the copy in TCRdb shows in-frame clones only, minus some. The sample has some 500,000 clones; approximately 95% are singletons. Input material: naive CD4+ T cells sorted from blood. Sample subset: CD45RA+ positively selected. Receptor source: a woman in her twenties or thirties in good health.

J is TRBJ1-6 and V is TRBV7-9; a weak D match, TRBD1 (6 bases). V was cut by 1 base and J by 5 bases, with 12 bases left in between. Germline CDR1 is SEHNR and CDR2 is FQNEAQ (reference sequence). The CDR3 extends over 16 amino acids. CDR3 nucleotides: TGTGCCAGCAGCTTAGGCCCGGACAGCAATAATTCACCCCTCCACTTT. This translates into CASSLGPDSNNSPLHF.

The CDR3 loop reads CASSPSPRERYEQYF. The CDR3 DNA sequence: TGTGCCAGCAGCCCAAGTCCGCGGGAGCGTTACGAGCAGTACTTC. The rearrangement uses TRBV7-7 and TRBJ2-7, with TRBD2 identical over 7 bases. CDR1 and CDR2 from the germline V gene are SSHAT and FNYEAQ (reference sequence). V lost 5 bases to trimming and J lost 4 bases; unmatched junction nucleotides: 11. The CDR3 sequence is 15 residues long.

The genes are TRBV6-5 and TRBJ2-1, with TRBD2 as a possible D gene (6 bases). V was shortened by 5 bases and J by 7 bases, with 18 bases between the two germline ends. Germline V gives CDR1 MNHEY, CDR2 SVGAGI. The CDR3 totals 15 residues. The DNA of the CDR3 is TGTGCCAGCAGTGCCCTGGGCGGGATGGGAAATGAGCAGTTCTTC. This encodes CASSALGGMGNEQFF.

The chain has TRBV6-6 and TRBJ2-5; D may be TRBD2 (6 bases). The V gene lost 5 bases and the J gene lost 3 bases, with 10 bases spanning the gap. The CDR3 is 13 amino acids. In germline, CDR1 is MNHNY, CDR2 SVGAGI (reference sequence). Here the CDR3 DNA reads TGTGCCAGCAGTCCTCGGAGGGAAGAGACCCAGTACTTC. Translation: CASSPRREETQYF.

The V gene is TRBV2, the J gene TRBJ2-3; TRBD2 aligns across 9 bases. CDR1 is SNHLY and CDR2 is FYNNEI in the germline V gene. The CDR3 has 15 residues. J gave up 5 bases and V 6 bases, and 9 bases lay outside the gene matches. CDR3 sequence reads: CASRASGKSLDTQYF. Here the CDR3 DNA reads TGTGCCAGCAGGGCTAGCGGGAAGTCCCTAGATACGCAGTATTTT.

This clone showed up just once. DNA of the CDR3: TGTGCCAGCAGCATCCGAGGGGGGACTAGCGGTAAAGAGACCCAGTACTTC. Its translation is CASSIRGGTSGKETQYF. The chain carries TRBV9 and TRBJ2-5, with 11 bases that match TRBD2. Germline V gene lookup returns CDR1 SGDLS and CDR2 YYNGEE. With V trimmed by 4 bases and J by 3 bases, 11 bases remained unmatched. The CDR3 is 17 amino acids.

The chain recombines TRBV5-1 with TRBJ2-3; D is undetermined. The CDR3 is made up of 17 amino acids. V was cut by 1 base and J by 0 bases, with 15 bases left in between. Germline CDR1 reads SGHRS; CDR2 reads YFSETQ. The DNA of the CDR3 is TGCGCCAGCAGCTTGAGGCCGGTGGGGTCTAGCACAGATACGCAGTATTTT. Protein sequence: CASSLRPVGSSTDTQYF.

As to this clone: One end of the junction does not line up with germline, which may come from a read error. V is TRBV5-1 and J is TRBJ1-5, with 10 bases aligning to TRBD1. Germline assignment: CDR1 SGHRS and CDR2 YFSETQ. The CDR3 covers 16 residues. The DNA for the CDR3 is TGCGCCAGCAGCTTGGCCCCGACAGGGGGCAAACAGCCCCAGCATTTT. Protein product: CASSLAPTGGKQPQHF.